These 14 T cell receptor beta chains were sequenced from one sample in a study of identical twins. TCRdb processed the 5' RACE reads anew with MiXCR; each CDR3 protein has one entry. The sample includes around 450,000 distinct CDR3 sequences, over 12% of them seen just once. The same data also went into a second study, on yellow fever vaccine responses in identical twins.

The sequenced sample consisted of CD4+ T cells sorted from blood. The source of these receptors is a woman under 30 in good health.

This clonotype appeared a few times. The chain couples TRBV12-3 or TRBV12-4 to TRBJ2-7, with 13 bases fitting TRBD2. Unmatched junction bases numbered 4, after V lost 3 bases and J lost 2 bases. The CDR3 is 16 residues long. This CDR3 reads CASSFMTSGRPYEQYF. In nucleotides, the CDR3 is TGTGCCAGCAGTTTTATGACTAGCGGGAGGCCCTACGAGCAGTACTTC.

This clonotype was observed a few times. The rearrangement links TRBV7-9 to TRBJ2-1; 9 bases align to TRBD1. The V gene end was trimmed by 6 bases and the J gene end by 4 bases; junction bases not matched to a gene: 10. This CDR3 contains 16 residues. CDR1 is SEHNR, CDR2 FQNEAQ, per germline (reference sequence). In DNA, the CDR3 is TGTGCCAGCAGTCCAGACAGGGGGTTGATTTACAATGAGCAGTTCTTC. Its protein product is CASSPDRGLIYNEQFF.

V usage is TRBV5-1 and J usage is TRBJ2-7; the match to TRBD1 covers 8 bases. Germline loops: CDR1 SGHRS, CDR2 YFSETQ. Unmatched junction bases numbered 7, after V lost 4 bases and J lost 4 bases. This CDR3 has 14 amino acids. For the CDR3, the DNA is TGCGCCAGCAGCAACCAGGGGGCTTTGTACGAGCAGTACTTC. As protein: CASSNQGALYEQYF.

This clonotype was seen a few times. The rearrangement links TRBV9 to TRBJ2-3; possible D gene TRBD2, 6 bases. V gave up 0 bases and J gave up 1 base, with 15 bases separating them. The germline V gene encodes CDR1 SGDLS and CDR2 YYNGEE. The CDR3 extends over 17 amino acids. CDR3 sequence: CASSVVEARGGTDTQYF. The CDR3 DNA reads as TGTGCCAGCAGCGTAGTTGAGGCGCGGGGAGGCACAGATACGCAGTATTTT.

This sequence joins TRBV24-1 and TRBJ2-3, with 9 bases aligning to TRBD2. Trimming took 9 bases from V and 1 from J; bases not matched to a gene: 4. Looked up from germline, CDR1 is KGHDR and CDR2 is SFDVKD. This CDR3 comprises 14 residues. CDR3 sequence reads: CATSASGGTDTQYF. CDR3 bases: TGTGCCACCTCGGCTAGCGGGGGCACAGATACGCAGTATTTT.

This chain's CDR3 is CASSLRPGQTEAFF. The CDR3 nucleotides read TGCGCCAGCAGCTTGCGGCCAGGGCAAACTGAAGCTTTCTTT. The chain couples TRBV5-1 to TRBJ1-1; possible D gene TRBD1, 5 bases. CDR1 is SGHRS and CDR2 is YFSETQ in the germline V gene. This CDR3 spans 14 amino acids. The V gene lost 1 base and the J gene lost 5 bases, with 12 bases spanning the gap.

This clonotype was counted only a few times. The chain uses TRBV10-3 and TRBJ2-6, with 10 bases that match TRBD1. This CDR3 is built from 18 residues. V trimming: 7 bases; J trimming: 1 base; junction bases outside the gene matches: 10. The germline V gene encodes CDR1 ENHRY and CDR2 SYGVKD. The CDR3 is CAINTMGQGLSGANVLTF. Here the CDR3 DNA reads TGTGCCATCAATACCATGGGACAGGGGCTTTCTGGGGCCAACGTCCTGACTTTC.

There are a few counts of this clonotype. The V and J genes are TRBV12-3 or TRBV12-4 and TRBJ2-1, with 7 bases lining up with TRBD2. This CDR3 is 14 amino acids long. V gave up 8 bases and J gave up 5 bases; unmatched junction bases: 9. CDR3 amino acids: CASVGRTYNNEQFF. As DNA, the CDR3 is TGTGCCAGCGTCGGGAGGACCTATAACAATGAGCAGTTCTTC.

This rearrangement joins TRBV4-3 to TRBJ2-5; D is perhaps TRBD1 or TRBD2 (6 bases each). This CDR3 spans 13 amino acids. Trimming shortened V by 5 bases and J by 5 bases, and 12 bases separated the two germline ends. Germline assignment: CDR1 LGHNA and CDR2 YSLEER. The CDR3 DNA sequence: TGCGCCAGCAGCGACAGGACTACGGAGACCCAGTACTTC. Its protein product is CASSDRTTETQYF.

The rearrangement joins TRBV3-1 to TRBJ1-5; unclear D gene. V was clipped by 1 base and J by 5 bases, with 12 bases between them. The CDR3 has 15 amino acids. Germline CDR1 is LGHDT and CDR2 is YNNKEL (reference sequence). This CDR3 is CASSQGLLGDQPQHF. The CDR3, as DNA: TGTGCCAGCAGCCAAGGGTTATTAGGCGATCAGCCCCAGCATTTT.

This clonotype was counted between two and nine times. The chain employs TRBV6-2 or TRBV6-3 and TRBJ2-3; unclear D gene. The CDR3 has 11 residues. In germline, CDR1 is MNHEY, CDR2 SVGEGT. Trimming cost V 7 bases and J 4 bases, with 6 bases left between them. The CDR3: CASKRADTQYF. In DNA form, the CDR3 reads TGTGCCAGCAAGCGAGCAGATACGCAGTATTTT.

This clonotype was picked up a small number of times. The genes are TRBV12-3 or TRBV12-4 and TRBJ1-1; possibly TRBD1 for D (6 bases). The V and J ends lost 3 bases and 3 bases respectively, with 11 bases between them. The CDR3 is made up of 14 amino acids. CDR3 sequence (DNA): TGTGCCAGCAGTTTCAACAGGGAGGACACTGAAGCTTTCTTT. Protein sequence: CASSFNREDTEAFF.

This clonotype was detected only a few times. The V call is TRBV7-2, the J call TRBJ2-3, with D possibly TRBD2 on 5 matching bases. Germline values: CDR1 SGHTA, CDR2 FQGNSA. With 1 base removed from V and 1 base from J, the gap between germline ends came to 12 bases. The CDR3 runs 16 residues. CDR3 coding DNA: TGTGCCAGCAGCTTAGATAGAGGGATAGGCACAGATACGCAGTATTTT. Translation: CASSLDRGIGTDTQYF.

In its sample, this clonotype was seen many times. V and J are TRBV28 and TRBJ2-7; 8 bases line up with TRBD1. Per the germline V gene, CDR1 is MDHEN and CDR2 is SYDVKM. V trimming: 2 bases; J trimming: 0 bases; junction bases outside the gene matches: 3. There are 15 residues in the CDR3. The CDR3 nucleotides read TGTGCCAGCAGTTTACAACAGGGGGTCTCCTACGAGCAGTACTTC. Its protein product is CASSLQQGVSYEQYF.